This TCR beta chain is drawn from a study of CXCR3-negative and CXCR3-positive naive CD8 T cells. Study at large: Across all libraries, TRB reads numbered 110 million to 150 million, with about 1.5 +/- 0.3 million in each library.

With more than 250,000 cells each, the CD8+ T cell subsets were individually sorted in triplicate. CDR3 length: 15 amino acids. In germline, CDR1 is SGHKS, CDR2 YYEKEE (reference sequence). Whole-study findings and limits: Cryopreservation partially decreased CXCR3 expression, and most assays used fresh PBMCs. CXCR3-positive naive cells had more hydrophobic TRB CDR3s than CXCR3-negative naive cells.

Regarding this clonotype: Its antigen is not known.

UMI-labeled 5' RACE TRB cDNA libraries were prepared from the cells. TCRdb reworked the 5' RACE reads into one entry per CDR3 protein, no DNA. In total, the table holds some 67,000 distinct CDR3 sequences. The rearrangement joins TRBV5-5 to TRBJ2-7. This clonotype was sampled from a human donor in good health. Some clones in this sample may be carry-over from other donors' samples. Sequencing was done on a sample of naive CXCR3- CD8+ T cells from blood. As for subset: CD45RO-CCR7+CD27+CD95- naive CD8+ T cells lacking CXCR3 (TNR3-). The CDR3 region is CASSLDFFLSYEQYF. The full variable domain, in which reference TRBV5-5 and TRBJ2-7 provide the parts outside the CDR3, is DAGVTQSPTHLIKTRGQQVTLRCSPISGHKSVSWYQQVLGQGPQFIFQYYEKEERGRGNFPDRFSARQFPNYSSELNVNALLLGDSALYLCASSLDFFLSYEQYFGPGTRLTVT.